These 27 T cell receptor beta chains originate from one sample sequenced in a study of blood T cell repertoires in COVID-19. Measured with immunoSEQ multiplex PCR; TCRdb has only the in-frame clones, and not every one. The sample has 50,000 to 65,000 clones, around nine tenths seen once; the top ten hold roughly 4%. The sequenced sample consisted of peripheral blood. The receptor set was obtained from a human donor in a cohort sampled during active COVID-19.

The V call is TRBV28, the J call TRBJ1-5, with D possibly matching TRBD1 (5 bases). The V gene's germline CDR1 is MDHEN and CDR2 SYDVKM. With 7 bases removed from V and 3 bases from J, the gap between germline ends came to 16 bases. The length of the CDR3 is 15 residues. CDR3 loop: CASTWGGMNNQPQHF. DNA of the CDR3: TGTGCCAGCACCTGGGGGGGGATGAACAATCAGCCCCAGCATTTT. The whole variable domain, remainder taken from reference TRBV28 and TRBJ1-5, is DVKVTQSSRYLVKRTGEKVFLECVQDMDHENMFWYRQDPGLGLRLIYFSYDVKMKEKGDIPEGYSVSREKKERFSLILESASTNQTSMYLCASTWGGMNNQPQHFGDGTRLSIL.

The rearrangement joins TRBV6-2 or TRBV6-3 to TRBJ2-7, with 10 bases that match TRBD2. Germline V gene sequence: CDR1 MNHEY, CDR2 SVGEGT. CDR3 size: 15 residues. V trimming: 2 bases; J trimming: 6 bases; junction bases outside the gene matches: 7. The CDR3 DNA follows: TGTGCCAGCAGTTACGTCCAGCGGGAGGGCCGCGAGCAGTACTTC. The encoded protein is CASSYVQREGREQYF.

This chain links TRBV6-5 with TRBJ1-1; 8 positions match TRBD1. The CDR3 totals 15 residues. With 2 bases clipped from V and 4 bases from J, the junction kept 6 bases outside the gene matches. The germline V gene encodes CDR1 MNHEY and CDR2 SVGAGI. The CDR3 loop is CASSYGFTGGTEAFF. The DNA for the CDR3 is TGTGCCAGCAGTTACGGATTTACAGGGGGCACTGAAGCTTTCTTT.

The DNA for the CDR3 is TGTGCCAGCAGCTTATGGGCAGGGGTCCAGCCCCAGCATTTT. The encoded protein is CASSLWAGVQPQHF. The chain has TRBV7-6 and TRBJ1-5; weak D call: TRBD1 (6 bases). The CDR3 runs to 14 residues. Between the trimmed V and J ends, which lost 2 bases and 7 bases, there was a span of 12 bases. CDR1 and CDR2 (germline): SGHVS, FNYEAQ.

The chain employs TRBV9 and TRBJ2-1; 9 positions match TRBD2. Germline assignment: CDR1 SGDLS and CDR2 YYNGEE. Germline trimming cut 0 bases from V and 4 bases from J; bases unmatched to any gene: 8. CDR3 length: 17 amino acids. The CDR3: CASSVGVSGGLYNEQFF. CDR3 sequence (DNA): TGTGCCAGCAGCGTAGGTGTTAGCGGGGGATTATACAATGAGCAGTTCTTC.

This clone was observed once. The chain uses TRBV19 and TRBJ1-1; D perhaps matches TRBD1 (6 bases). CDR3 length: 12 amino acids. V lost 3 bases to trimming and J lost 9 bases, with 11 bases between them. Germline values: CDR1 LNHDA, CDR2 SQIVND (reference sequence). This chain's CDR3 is CASSIGQTQAFF. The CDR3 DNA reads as TGTGCCAGTAGTATCGGACAGACTCAAGCTTTCTTT.

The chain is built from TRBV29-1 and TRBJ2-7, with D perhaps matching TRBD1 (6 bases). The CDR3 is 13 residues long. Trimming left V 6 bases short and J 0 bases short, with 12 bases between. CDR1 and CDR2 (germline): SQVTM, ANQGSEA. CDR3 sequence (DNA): TGCAGCGTCTCGACAGGCTTCTCCTACGAGCAGTACTTC. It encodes CSVSTGFSYEQYF.

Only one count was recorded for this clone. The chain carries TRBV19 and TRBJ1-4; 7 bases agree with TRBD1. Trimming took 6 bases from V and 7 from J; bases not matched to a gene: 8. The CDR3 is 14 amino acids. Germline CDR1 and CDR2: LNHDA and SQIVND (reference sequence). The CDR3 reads CASRRRGPGEKLFF. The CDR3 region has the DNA TGTGCCAGTAGACGTAGGGGGCCGGGTGAAAAACTGTTTTTT.

The CDR3 loop reads CASRSQREATDTQYF. The CDR3 region has the DNA TGTGCCAGCAGAAGCCAGCGGGAGGCTACAGATACGCAGTATTTT. This chain links TRBV5-4 with TRBJ2-3, with 9 bases lining up with TRBD2. Germline V gene lookup returns CDR1 SGHNT and CDR2 YYREEE (reference sequence). The length of the CDR3 is 15 residues. V lost 5 bases to trimming and J lost 3 bases; unmatched junction nucleotides: 7.

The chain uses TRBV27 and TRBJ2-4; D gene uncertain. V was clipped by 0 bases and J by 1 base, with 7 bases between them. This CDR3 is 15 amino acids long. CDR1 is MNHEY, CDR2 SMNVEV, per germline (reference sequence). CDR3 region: CASSLSMQAKNIQYF. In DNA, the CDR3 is TGTGCCAGCAGTTTATCGATGCAGGCCAAAAACATTCAGTACTTC.

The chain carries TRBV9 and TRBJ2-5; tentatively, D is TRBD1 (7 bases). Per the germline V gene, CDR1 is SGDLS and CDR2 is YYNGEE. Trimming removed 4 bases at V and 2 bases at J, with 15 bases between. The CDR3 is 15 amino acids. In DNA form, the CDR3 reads TGTGCCAGCAGCCAAGCCTCAGGGGGGCAAGAGACCCAGTACTTC. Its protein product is CASSQASGGQETQYF.

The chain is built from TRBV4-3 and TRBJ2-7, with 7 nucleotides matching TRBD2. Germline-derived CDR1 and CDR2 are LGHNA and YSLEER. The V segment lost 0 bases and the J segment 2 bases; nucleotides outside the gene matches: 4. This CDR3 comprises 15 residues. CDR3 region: CASSQESGGAYEQYF. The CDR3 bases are TGCGCCAGCAGCCAAGAGAGTGGGGGGGCCTACGAGCAGTACTTC.

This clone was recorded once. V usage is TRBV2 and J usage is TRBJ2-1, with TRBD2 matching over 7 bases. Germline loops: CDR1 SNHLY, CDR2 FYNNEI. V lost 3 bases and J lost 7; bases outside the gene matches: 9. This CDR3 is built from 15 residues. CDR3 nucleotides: TGTGCCAGCAGTGACGAGGTTGTCGGGGGGAATGAGCAGTTCTTC. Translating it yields CASSDEVVGGNEQFF.

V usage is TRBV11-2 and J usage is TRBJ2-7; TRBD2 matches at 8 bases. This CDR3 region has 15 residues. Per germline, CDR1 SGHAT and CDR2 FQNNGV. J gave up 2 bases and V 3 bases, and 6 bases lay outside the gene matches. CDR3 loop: CASSFSGVPTYEQYF. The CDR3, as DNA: TGTGCCAGCAGCTTTAGCGGGGTACCTACCTACGAGCAGTACTTC.

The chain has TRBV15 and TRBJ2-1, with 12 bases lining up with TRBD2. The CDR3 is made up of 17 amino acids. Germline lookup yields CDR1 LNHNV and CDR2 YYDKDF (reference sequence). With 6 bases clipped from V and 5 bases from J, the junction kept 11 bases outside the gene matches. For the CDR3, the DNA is TGTGCCACCAGACCGCATAACGGACTAGCGGGAAACAATGAGCAGTTCTTC. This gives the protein CATRPHNGLAGNNEQFF.

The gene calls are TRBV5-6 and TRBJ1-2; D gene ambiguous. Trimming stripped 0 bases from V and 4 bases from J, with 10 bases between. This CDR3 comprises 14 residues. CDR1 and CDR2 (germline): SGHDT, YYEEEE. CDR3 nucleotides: TGTGCCAGCAGCTTGGGAGGGTACAGCTATGGCTACACCTTC. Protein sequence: CASSLGGYSYGYTF.

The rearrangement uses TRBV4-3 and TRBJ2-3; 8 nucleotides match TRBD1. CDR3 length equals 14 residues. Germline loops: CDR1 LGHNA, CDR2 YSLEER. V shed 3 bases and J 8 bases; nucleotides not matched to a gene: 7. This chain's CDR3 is CASSQATGGGTQYF. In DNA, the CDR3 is TGCGCCAGCAGCCAGGCCACAGGGGGAGGTACGCAGTATTTT.

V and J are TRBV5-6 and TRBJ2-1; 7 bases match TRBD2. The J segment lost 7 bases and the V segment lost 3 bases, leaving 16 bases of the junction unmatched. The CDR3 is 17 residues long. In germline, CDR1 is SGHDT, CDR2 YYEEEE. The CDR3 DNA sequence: TGTGCCAGCAGCTCCCATGCGAGCGGGGCGATCCTTAATGAGCAGTTCTTC. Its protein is CASSSHASGAILNEQFF. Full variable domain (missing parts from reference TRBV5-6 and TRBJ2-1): DAGVTQSPTHLIKTRGQQVTLRCSPKSGHDTVSWYQQALGQGPQFIFQYYEEEERQRGNFPDRFSGHQFPNYSSELNVNALLLGDSALYLCASSSHASGAILNEQFFGPGTRLTVL.

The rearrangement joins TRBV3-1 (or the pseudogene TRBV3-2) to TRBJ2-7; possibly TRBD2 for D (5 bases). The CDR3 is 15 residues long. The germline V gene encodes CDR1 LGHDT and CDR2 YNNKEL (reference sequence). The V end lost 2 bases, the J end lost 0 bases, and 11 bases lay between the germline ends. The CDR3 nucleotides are TGTGCCAGCAGCCAAACGAGGGAATTCTCCTACGAGCAGTACTTC. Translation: CASSQTREFSYEQYF.

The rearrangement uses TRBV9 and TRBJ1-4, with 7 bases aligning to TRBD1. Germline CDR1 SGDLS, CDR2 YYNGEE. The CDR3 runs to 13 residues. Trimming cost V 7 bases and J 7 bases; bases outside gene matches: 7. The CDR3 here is CASSSQGTEKLFF. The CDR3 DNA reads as TGTGCCAGCTCCTCACAGGGGACTGAAAAACTGTTTTTT.

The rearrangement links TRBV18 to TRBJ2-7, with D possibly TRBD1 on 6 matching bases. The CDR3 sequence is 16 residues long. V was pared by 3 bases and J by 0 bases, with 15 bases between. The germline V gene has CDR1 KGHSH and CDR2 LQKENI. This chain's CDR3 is CASSPLERDNSYEQYF. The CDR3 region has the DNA TGTGCCAGCTCACCTCTAGAACGGGACAACTCCTACGAGCAGTACTTC.

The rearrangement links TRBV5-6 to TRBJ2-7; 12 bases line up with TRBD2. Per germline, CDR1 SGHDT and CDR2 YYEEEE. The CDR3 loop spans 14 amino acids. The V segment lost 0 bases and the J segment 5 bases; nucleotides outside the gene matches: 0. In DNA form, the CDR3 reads TGTGCCAGCAGCTTGGGACTAGCGGGGGACGAGCAGTACTTC. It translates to CASSLGLAGDEQYF.

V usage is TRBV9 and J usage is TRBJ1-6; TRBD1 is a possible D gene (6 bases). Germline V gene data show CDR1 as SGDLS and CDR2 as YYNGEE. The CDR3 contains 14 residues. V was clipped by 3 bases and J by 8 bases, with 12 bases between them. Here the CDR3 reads CASSAGTSHSPLHF. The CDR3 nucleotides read TGTGCCAGCAGCGCCGGGACATCCCATTCACCCCTCCACTTT.

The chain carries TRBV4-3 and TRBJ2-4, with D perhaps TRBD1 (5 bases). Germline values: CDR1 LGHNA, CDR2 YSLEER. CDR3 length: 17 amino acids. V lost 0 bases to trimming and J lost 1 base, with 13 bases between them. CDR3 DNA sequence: TGCGCCAGCAGCCAAGACAGGGTAGGGTTGGCCAAAAACATTCAGTACTTC. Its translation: CASSQDRVGLAKNIQYF.

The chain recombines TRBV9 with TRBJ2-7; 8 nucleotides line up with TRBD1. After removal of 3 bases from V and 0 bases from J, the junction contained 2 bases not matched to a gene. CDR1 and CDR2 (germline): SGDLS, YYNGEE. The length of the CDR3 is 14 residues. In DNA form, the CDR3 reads TGTGCCAGCAGCGGGGGACAGGTCTCCTACGAGCAGTACTTC. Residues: CASSGGQVSYEQYF.

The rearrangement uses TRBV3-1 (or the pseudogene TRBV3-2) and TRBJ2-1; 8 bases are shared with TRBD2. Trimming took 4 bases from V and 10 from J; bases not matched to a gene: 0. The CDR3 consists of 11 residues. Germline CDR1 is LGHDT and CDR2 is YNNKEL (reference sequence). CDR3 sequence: CASSLAGEQFF. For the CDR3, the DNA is TGTGCCAGCAGCCTAGCGGGGGAGCAGTTCTTC.

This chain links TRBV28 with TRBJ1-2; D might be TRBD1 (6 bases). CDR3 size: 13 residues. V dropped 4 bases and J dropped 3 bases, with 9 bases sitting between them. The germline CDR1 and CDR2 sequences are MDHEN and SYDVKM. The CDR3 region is CASSSGGYYGYTF. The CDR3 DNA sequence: TGTGCCAGCAGTTCTGGGGGCTACTATGGCTACACCTTC.